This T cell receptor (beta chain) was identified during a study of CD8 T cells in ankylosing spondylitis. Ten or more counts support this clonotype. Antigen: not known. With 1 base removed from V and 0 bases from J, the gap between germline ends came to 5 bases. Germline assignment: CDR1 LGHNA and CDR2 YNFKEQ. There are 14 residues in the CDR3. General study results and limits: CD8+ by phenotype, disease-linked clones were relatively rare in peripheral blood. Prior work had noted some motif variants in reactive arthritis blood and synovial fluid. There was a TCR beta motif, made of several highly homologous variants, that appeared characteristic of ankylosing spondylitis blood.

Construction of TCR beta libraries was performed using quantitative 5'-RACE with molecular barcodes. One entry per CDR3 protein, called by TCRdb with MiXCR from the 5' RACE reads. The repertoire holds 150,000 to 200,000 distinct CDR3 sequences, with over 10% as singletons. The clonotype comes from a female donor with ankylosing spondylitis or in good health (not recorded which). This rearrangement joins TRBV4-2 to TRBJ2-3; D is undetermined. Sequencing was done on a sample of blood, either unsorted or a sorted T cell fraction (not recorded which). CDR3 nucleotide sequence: TGTGCCAGCAGCCAAGGAGTCAGCACAGATACGCAGTATTTT. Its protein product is CASSQGVSTDTQYF.